The subject of this entry is one T cell receptor (beta chain). In germline, CDR1 is MGHRA, CDR2 YSYEKL. The V gene end was trimmed by 6 bases and the J gene end by 5 bases; junction bases not matched to a gene: 8. The CDR3 covers 14 residues. The table came from immunoSEQ multiplex PCR; TCRdb's copy has only in-frame clones and leaves some out. The table includes tens of thousands of clones, roughly 80% detected once. This specimen belongs to a study of blood T cell repertoires in COVID-19. The sequence was obtained from a man at least 80 years old with COVID-19, enrolled during active disease. This chain joins TRBV4-1 and TRBJ1-2; TRBD1 aligns across 8 bases. The sample consisted of peripheral blood. In nucleotides, the CDR3 is TGCGCCAGCAGACCCCCGGACAGGGATTATGGCTACACCTTC. It is translated as CASRPPDRDYGYTF.